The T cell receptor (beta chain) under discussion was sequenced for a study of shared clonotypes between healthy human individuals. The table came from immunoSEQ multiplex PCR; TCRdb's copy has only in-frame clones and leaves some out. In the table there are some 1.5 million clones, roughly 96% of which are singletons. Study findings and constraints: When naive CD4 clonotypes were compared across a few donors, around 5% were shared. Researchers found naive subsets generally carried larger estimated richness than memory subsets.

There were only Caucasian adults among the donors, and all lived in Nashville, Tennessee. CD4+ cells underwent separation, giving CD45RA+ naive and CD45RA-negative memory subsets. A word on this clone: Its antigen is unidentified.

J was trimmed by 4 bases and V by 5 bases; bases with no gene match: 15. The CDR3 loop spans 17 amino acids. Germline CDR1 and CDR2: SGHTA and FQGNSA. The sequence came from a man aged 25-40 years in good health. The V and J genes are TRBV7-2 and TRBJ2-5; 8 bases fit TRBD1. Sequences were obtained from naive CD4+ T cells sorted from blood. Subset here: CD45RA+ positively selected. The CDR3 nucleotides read TGTGCCAGCAGCCACCTCCGGGACAGGTTCGGCCGAGAGACCCAGTACTTC. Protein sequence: CASSHLRDRFGRETQYF.